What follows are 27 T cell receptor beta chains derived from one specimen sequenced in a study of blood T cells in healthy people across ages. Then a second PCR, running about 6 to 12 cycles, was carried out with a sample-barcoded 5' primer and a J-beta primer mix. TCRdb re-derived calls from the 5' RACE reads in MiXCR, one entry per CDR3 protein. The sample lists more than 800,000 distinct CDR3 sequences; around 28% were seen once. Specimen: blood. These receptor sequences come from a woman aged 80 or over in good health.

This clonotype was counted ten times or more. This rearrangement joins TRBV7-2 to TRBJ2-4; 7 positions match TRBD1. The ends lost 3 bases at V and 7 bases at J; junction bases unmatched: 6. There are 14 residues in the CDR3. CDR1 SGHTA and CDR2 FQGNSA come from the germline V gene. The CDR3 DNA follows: TGTGCCAGCAGCTTTAGACAGGGAGCGAACATTCAGTACTTC. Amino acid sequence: CASSFRQGANIQYF.

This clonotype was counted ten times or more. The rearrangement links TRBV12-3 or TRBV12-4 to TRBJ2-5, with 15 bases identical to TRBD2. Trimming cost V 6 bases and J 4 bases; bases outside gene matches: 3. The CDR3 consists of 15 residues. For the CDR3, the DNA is TGTGCCAGCAGGCGGACTAGCGGGGGGGCAGAGACCCAGTACTTC. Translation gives CASRRTSGGAETQYF.

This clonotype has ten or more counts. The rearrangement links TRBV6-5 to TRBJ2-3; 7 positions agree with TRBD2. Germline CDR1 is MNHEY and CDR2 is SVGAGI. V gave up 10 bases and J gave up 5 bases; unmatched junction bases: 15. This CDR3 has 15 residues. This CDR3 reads CATRRRGRAGDTQYF. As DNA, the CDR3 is TGTGCCACCCGTAGACGTGGGAGGGCAGGAGATACGCAGTATTTT.

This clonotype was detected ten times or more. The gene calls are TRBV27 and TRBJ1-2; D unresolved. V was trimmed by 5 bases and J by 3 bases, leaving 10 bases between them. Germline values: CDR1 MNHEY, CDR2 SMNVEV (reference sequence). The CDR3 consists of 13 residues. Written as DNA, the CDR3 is TGTGCCAGCAGTGCGACTGATCACTATGGCTACACCTTC. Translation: CASSATDHYGYTF.

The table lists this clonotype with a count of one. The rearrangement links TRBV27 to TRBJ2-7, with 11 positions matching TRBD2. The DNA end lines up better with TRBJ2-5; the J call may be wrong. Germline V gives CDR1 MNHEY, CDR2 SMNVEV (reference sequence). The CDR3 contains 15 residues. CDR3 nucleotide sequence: TGTGCCAGCAGTCCCGAACTAGCGGGAGCGGAGACCCAGTACTTC. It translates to CASSPELAGAETQYF.

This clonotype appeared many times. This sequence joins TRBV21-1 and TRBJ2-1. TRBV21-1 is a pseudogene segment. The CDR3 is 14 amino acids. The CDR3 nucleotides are TGTGCCAGCAAATATGAAAGCTCCTACAATGAGCAGTTCTTC. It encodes CASKYESSYNEQFF.

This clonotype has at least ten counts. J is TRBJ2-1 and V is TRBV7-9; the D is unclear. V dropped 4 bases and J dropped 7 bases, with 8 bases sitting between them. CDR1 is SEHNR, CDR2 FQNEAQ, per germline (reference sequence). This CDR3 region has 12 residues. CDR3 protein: CASSSVGNEQFF. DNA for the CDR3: TGTGCCAGCAGCTCGGTAGGGAATGAGCAGTTCTTC.

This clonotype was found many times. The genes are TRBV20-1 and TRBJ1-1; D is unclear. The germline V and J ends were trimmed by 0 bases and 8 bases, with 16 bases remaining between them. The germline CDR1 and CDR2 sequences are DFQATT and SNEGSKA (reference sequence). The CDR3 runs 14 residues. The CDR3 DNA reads TGCAGTGCTAGAGAGCCAGACGACACGAGGGAAGCTTTCTTT. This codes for CSAREPDDTREAFF.

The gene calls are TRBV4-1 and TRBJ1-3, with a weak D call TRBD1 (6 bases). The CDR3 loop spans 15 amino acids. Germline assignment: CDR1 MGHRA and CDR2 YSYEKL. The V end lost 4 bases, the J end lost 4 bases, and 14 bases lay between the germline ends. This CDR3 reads CASSPIETGGNTIYF. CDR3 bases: TGCGCCAGCAGCCCAATAGAGACAGGAGGAAACACCATATATTTT.

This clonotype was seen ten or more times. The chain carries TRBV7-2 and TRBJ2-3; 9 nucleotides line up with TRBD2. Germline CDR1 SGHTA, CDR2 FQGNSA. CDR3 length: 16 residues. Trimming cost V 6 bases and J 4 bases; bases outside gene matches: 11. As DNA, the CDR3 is TGTGCCAGCAGGTTTCTAGCGGGGATTGTGGCAGATACGCAGTATTTT. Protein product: CASRFLAGIVADTQYF. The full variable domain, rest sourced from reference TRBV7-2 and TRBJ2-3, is GAGVSQSPSNKVTEKGKDVELRCDPISGHTALYWYRQSLGQGLEFLIYFQGNSAPDKSGLPSDRFSAERTGGSVSTLTIQRTQQEDSAVYLCASRFLAGIVADTQYFGPGTRLTVL.

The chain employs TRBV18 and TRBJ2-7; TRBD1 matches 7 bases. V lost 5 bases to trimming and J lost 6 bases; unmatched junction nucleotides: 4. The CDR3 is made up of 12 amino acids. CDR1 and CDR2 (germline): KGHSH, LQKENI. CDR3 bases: TGTGCCAGCTCATTCCGACAGGGCGAGCAGTACTTC. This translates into CASSFRQGEQYF.

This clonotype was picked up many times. Written as DNA, the CDR3 is TGTGCCAGCTCACCGCGACAGGGGAACGAGCAGTACTTC. It codes for CASSPRQGNEQYF. The chain joins TRBV18 to TRBJ2-7; 8 nucleotides agree with TRBD1. Germline V gives CDR1 KGHSH, CDR2 LQKENI. V shed 3 bases and J 5 bases; nucleotides not matched to a gene: 3. CDR3 length: 13 residues. The full variable domain, completed using reference TRBV18 and TRBJ2-7, is NAGVMQNPRHLVRRRGQEARLRCSPMKGHSHVYWYRQLPEEGLKFMVYLQKENIIDESGMPKERFSAEFPKEGPSILRIQQVVRGDSAAYFCASSPRQGNEQYFGPGTRLTVT.

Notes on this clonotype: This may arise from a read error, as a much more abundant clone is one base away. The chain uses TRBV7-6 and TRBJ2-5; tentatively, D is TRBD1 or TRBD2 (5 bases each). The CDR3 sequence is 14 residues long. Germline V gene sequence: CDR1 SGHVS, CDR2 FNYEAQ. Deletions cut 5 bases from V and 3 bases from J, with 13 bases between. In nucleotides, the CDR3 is TGTGCCAGCAGCCCCGGGGCCCCCAAAGAGACCCAGTACTTC. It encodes CASSPGAPKETQYF.

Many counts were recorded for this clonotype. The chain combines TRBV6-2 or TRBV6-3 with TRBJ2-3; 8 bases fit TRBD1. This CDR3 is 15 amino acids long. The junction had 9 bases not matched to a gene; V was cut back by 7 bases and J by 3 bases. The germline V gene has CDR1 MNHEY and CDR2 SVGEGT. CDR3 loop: CASNRRTGLTDTQYF. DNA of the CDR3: TGTGCCAGCAACCGTAGGACAGGGTTGACAGATACGCAGTATTTT.

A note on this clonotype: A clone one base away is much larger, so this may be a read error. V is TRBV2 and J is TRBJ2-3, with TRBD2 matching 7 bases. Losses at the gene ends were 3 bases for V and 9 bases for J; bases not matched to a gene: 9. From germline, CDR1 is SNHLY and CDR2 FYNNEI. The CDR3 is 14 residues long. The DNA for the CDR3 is TGTGCCAGCAGTGATTCGGGTCCGGGAGGCACGCAGTATTTT. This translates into CASSDSGPGGTQYF.

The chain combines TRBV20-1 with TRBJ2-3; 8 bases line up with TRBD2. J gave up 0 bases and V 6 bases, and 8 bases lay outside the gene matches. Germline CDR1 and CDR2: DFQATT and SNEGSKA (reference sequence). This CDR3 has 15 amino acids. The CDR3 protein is CSANARGGSTDTQYF. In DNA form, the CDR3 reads TGCAGTGCCAACGCACGGGGGGGGAGCACAGATACGCAGTATTTT.

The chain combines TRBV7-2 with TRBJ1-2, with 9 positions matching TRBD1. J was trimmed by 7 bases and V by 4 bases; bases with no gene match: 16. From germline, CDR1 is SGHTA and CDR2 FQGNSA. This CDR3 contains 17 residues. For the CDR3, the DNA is TGTGCCAGCAGCTCCATCCGGGACAGGGAAGGGCTTTTTGGCTACACCTTC. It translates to CASSSIRDREGLFGYTF.

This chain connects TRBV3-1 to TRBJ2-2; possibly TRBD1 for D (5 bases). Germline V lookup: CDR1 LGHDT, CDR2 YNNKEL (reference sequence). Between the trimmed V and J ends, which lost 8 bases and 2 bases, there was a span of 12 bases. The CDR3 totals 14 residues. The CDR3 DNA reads TGTGCCAGCGGTGGCAGGGCTAACACCGGGGAGCTGTTTTTT. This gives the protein CASGGRANTGELFF.

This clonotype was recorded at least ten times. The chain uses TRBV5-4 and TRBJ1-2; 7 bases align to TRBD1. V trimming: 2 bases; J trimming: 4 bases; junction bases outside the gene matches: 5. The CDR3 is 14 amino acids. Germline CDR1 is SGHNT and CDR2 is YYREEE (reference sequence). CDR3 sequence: CASSFTGTVYGYTF. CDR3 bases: TGTGCCAGCAGCTTTACCGGGACAGTCTATGGCTACACCTTC.

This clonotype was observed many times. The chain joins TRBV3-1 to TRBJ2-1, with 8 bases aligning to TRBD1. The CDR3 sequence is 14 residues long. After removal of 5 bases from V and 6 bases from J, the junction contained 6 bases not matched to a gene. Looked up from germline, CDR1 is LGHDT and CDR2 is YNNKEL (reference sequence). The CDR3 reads CASSYTDRANEQFF. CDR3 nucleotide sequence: TGTGCCAGCAGCTACACGGACAGGGCCAATGAGCAGTTCTTC.

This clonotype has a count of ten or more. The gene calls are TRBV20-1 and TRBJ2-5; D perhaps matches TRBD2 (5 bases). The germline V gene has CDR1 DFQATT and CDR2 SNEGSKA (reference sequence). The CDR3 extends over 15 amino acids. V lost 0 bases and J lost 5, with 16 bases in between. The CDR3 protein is CSARDRARGGETQYF. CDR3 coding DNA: TGCAGTGCTAGAGATCGGGCTAGAGGAGGCGAGACCCAGTACTTC.

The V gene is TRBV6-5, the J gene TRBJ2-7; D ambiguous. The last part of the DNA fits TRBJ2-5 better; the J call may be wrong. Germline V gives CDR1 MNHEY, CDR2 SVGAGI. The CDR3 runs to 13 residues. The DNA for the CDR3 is TGTGCCAGCAGTTACTCCTTGATGGAGACCCAGTACTTC. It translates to CASSYSLMETQYF.

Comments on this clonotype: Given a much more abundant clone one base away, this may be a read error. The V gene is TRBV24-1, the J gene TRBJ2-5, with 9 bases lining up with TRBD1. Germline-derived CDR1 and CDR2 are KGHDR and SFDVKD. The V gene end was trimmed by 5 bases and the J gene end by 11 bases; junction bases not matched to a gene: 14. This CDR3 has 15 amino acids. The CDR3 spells CATSGWGQGANEQYF. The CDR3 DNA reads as TGTGCCACCAGTGGCTGGGGACAGGGTGCAAATGAGCAGTACTTC.

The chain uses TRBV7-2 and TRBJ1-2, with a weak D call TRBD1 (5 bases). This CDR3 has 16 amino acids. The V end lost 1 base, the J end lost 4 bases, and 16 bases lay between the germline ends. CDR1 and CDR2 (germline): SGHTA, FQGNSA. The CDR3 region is CASSLGSPGETYGYTF. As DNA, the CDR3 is TGTGCCAGCAGCTTAGGCTCTCCGGGGGAGACCTATGGCTACACCTTC.

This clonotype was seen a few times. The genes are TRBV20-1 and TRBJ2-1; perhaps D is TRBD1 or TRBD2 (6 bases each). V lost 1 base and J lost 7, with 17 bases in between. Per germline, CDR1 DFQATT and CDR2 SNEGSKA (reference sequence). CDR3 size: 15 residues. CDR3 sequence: CSARGARGRENEQFF. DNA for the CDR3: TGCAGTGCTAGAGGTGCTCGGGGGCGGGAAAATGAGCAGTTCTTC.

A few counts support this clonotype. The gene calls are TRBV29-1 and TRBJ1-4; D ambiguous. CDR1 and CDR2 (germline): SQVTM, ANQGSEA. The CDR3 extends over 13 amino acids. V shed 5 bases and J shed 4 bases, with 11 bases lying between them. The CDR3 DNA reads TGCAGCGTTTCACGGCAGAATAATGAAAAACTGTTTTTT. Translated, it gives CSVSRQNNEKLFF.

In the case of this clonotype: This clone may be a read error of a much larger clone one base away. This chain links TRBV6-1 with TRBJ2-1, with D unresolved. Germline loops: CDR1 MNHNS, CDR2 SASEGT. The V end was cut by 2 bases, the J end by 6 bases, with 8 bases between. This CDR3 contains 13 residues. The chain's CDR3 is CASSELGCNEQFF. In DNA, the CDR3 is TGTGCCAGCAGTGAACTGGGCTGCAATGAGCAGTTCTTC.